The 13 T cell receptor beta chains listed next were all sequenced from one sample in a study of blood T cell repertoires in COVID-19. Sequencing was performed with immunoSEQ multiplex PCR; in TCRdb, only in-frame clones are kept and a portion is missing. The sample records about 350,000 clones, approximately 86% being singletons. Sample: peripheral blood. The receptors here all came from a woman aged 55-69 years with COVID-19, enrolled during active disease.

The rearrangement links TRBV30 to TRBJ1-1; unclear D gene. The CDR3 contains 14 residues. CDR1 and CDR2 (germline): GTSNPN, SVGIG (reference sequence). Trimming removed 1 base from V and 4 bases from J, with 13 bases in between. As DNA, the CDR3 is TGTGCCTGGAGTGCTTCAACATACAGCACTGAAGCTTTCTTT. The encoded protein is CAWSASTYSTEAFF.

The CDR3 protein is CASSWEGHNSGANVLTF. The CDR3 nucleotides read TGCGCCAGCAGCTGGGAGGGTCACAACTCTGGGGCCAACGTCCTGACTTTC. V usage is TRBV5-1 and J usage is TRBJ2-6; 7 nucleotides agree with TRBD2. CDR1 and CDR2 (germline): SGHRS, YFSETQ. J lost 0 bases, V lost 3 bases, and 6 bases had no gene match. This CDR3 is 17 amino acids long.

The genes are TRBV25-1 and TRBJ1-1, with D hard to call. The V end was cut by 0 bases, the J end by 10 bases, with 15 bases between. CDR1 and CDR2 (germline): MGHDK, SYGVNS. This CDR3 is 14 amino acids long. The CDR3 bases are TGTGCCAGCAGTGAATATACGGGGTTTATAGGAGCTTTCTTT. Translation: CASSEYTGFIGAFF.

This clone showed up just once. The chain uses TRBV6-1 and TRBJ2-5; D gene uncertain. The CDR3 length is 15 residues. Trimming removed 1 base at V and 6 bases at J, with 15 bases between. Germline CDR1 MNHNS, CDR2 SASEGT. The CDR3: CASSEVTEPLKTQYF. The CDR3 DNA follows: TGTGCCAGCAGTGAAGTGACGGAGCCGTTAAAGACCCAGTACTTC.

V and J are TRBV29-1 and TRBJ1-4; unclear D gene. The CDR3 has 14 amino acids. Between the trimmed V and J ends, which lost 2 bases and 0 bases, there was a span of 7 bases. The germline V gene has CDR1 SQVTM and CDR2 ANQGSEA. The CDR3 coding sequence is TGCAGCGTTGAAATACTCGCAACTAATGAAAAACTGTTTTTT. Translating it yields CSVEILATNEKLFF.

This chain links TRBV27 with TRBJ2-7; D gene unclear. The CDR3 extends over 14 amino acids. Between the trimmed V and J ends, which lost 5 bases and 6 bases, there was a span of 17 bases. The germline gives CDR1 MNHEY, CDR2 SMNVEV (reference sequence). Written as DNA, the CDR3 is TGTGCCAGCAGTCCCGCGACTCGGATGGTCGAGCAGTACTTC. It encodes CASSPATRMVEQYF.

This chain uses TRBV29-1 with TRBJ1-1; D possibly corresponds to TRBD1 (6 bases). The CDR3 is 11 residues long. Germline loops: CDR1 SQVTM, CDR2 ANQGSEA. V was clipped by 7 bases and J by 7 bases, with 13 bases between them. The CDR3 bases are TGCAGCGGGTCAATGGACAGTGAAGCTTTCTTT. Translated, it gives CSGSMDSEAFF.

The chain has TRBV30 and TRBJ1-4, with D possibly matching TRBD1 (6 bases). The germline CDR1 and CDR2 sequences are GTSNPN and SVGIG (reference sequence). CDR3 length: 15 residues. V was trimmed by 2 bases and J by 5 bases, leaving 15 bases between them. CDR3 sequence (DNA): TGTGCCTGGAGTCCCTGGGGGCAGGGGAATGAAAAACTGTTTTTT. Translation: CAWSPWGQGNEKLFF.

The chain couples TRBV11-1 to TRBJ2-7, with a weak D call TRBD2 (6 bases). The CDR3 extends over 11 amino acids. The V end lost 8 bases, the J end lost 6 bases, and 11 bases lay between the germline ends. Germline lookup yields CDR1 SGHAT and CDR2 FQDESV (reference sequence). The CDR3 region is CASLEGTEQYF. The CDR3 region has the DNA TGTGCCAGCCTGGAGGGGACCGAGCAGTACTTC. Using reference TRBV11-1 and TRBJ2-7 for the parts outside the CDR3, the full variable domain is EAEVAQSPRYKITEKSQAVAFWCDPISGHATLYWYRQILGQGPELLVQFQDESVVDDSQLPKDRFSAERLKGVDSTLKIQPAELGDSAMYLCASLEGTEQYFGPGTRLTVT.

The chain has TRBV18 and TRBJ1-1; 12 bases line up with TRBD1. From germline, CDR1 is KGHSH and CDR2 LQKENI. This CDR3 region has 14 residues. Losses at the gene ends were 5 bases for V and 3 bases for J; bases not matched to a gene: 1. CDR3 amino acids: CASSGTGGDTEAFF. CDR3 sequence (DNA): TGTGCCAGCTCAGGGACAGGGGGCGACACTGAAGCTTTCTTT.

V usage is TRBV4-2 and J usage is TRBJ2-7; TRBD2 agrees at 7 bases. The V gene end was trimmed by 3 bases and the J gene end by 3 bases; junction bases not matched to a gene: 14. Looked up from germline, CDR1 is LGHNA and CDR2 is YNFKEQ. There are 17 residues in the CDR3. The CDR3 here is CASSQGGLAATSYEQYF. The CDR3 nucleotides are TGTGCCAGCAGCCAGGGGGGTCTAGCGGCGACGAGCTACGAGCAGTACTTC.

The CDR3 DNA follows: TGTGCCAGCAGCTTAAGTTGGGCAGCCACCTACGAGCAGTACTTC. Protein sequence: CASSLSWAATYEQYF. The J gene is TRBJ2-7, the V gene TRBV7-2; D is unclear. V was trimmed by 2 bases and J by 2 bases, leaving 13 bases between them. CDR1 and CDR2 (germline): SGHTA, FQGNSA. The CDR3 has 15 residues.

This chain joins TRBV6-2 or TRBV6-3 and TRBJ1-1, with 7 bases lining up with TRBD1. The germline CDR1 and CDR2 sequences are MNHEY and SVGEGT. This CDR3 is built from 14 residues. Losses at the gene ends were 4 bases for V and 0 bases for J; bases not matched to a gene: 2. This chain's CDR3 is CASSLQGVNTEAFF. CDR3 sequence (DNA): TGTGCCAGCAGTTTGCAGGGGGTGAACACTGAAGCTTTCTTT.